Listed here is a single TCR beta chain. In the study's own analysis: Estimated nucleated cell counts came from reference gene primer amplification. Only in-frame clones appear in the TCRdb table, and some are missing; sequencing was by immunoSEQ multiplex PCR. That table gives V, J and clone size, and the DNA gave D and trimming. The sample contains approximately 6,400 clones, approximately 90% of which appear only once. This CDR3 contains 15 residues. The junction had 3 bases not matched to a gene; V was cut back by 5 bases and J by 1 base. The germline gives CDR1 SGHVS, CDR2 FQNEAQ. This sample is part of a study of blood T cell repertoires in COVID-19.

This TCR came from a human donor in a cohort sampled during active COVID-19. V is TRBV7-8 and J is TRBJ2-7, with TRBD1 matching over 12 bases. Sequencing used peripheral blood. The chain's CDR3 is CASSKGQGASYEQYF. CDR3 sequence (DNA): TGTGCCAGCAGCAAGGGACAGGGGGCGTCCTACGAGCAGTACTTC.